The 18 T cell receptor beta chains listed next were all sequenced from one sample in a study of tumor and adjacent non-tumor tissue in lung cancer. The template was RNA from unsorted bulk tissue. A modified ARM-PCR protocol with three rounds of nested PCR amplified TCRbeta. TCRdb redid the calling of the multiplex PCR reads with MiXCR, one entry per CDR3 protein. The sample comprises roughly 65,000 distinct CDR3 sequences, about 61% of which are singletons, and roughly 21% rests with the top ten. The sequencing sample was made of lung tumor tissue. The receptor source for this set is a man in his fifties with non-small cell lung cancer.

CDR3 in amino acids: CASSPLVRVKETQYF. CDR3 nucleotides: TGTGCCAGCAGCCCCCTTGTCAGAGTAAAAGAGACCCAGTACTTC. The chain couples TRBV7-9 to TRBJ2-5; no reliable D call. The CDR3 has 15 residues. V lost 5 bases to trimming and J lost 3 bases, with 16 bases between them. Per germline, CDR1 SEHNR and CDR2 FQNEAQ (reference sequence).

Only a few counts were recorded for this clonotype. One junction end does not reproduce the germline sequence, and a read error may be involved. The V gene is TRBV4-1, the J gene TRBJ2-5; 7 positions agree with TRBD2. Germline lookup yields CDR1 MGHRA and CDR2 YSYEKL. CDR3 length: 14 amino acids. The CDR3 here is CAGSQAWGGETQYF. CDR3 in DNA: TGCGCCGGCAGCCAAGCTTGGGGGGGAGAGACCCAGTACTTC.

This chain joins TRBV30 and TRBJ2-3, with TRBD1 matching 8 bases. V gave up 4 bases and J gave up 4 bases; unmatched junction bases: 7. The CDR3 totals 14 residues. From germline, CDR1 is GTSNPN and CDR2 SVGIG (reference sequence). This CDR3 is CAWKSGQGADTQYF. The DNA for the CDR3 is TGTGCCTGGAAATCAGGACAGGGTGCAGATACGCAGTATTTT.

Concerning this clonotype: At one end, the junction sequence differs from germline, possibly due to a read error. The V and J genes are TRBV11-1 and TRBJ1-1; 8 positions agree with TRBD1. The germline V gene encodes CDR1 SGHAT and CDR2 FQDESV (reference sequence). The CDR3 spans 13 residues. The CDR3 loop is CASRPGTGDETFF. The CDR3 nucleotides read TGTGCCAGCCGCCCCGGGACAGGCGATGAAACTTTCTTT.

Notes on this clonotype: Relative to the germline gene, one junction end is altered; a read error may explain this. The CDR3 DNA sequence: TGCACCAGTTCCTACGGGGCCCCGGGGACGCAGTTCTTC. It is translated as CTSSYGAPGTQFF. The chain recombines TRBV4-1 with TRBJ2-1; D tentatively fits TRBD1 or TRBD2 (5 bases each). Germline V CDR1 and CDR2: MGHRA, YSYEKL. This CDR3 comprises 13 residues.

As regards this clonotype: A read error may produce the germline difference seen at one junction end. This chain joins TRBV11-2 and TRBJ2-2, with 9 bases aligning to TRBD2. The CDR3 loop spans 17 amino acids. CDR1 SGHAT and CDR2 FQNNGV come from the germline V gene. CDR3 DNA sequence: TGTGCAAGCAGCTCGAGCGGGGGGACCTTATTAGCCGGGGAACTGTTTTTT. This translates into CASSSSGGTLLAGELFF.

With regard to this clonotype: A read error may account for a junction end that differs from germline. The genes are TRBV6-6 and TRBJ2-7; D ambiguous. The CDR3 consists of 16 residues. The germline gives CDR1 MNHNY, CDR2 SVGAGI (reference sequence). As DNA, the CDR3 is TGTGCCATCAGTTACACCTACCGACACGTGATCTACGAGCAGTACTTC. As protein: CAISYTYRHVIYEQYF.

On this clonotype itself: A read error is possible here, since a much larger clone lies one base away. This CDR3 fails to terminate in the conserved phenylalanine or tryptophan, so it likely reflects a read error. The chain links TRBV5-5 to TRBJ2-5; unclear D gene. Germline CDR1 SGHKS, CDR2 YYEKEE (reference sequence). V was pared by 1 base and J by 4 bases, with 8 bases between. The CDR3 totals 13 residues. Here the CDR3 DNA reads TGTGCCAGCAGCTTGCGATTGGTAGAGACCCAGTACCTC. This gives the protein CASSLRLVETQYL.

Details on this clonotype: The CDR3 does not end in the conserved phenylalanine or tryptophan, so this is likely a read error. Because the CDR3's place on the DNA is in doubt, the DNA is left out and the CDR3 is given as listed by TCRdb. CDR3: CASSPGTSGGAADTHYY. The rearrangement uses TRBV11-3 and TRBJ2-3; no check of the table's D call, TRBD2, against the DNA was made. CDR1 is SGHNT, CDR2 YENEEA, per germline. The CDR3 extends over 17 residues, inclusive of both ends.

On this clonotype itself: Given a much more abundant clone one base away, this may be a read error. This sequence joins TRBV28 and TRBJ2-7; 8 bases match TRBD1. After removal of 10 bases from V and 4 bases from J, the junction contained 15 bases not matched to a gene. The CDR3 contains 15 residues. Germline lookup yields CDR1 MDHEN and CDR2 SYDVKM. CDR3 region: CANSSQGADVYEQYF. CDR3 coding DNA: TGTGCCAACAGCAGTCAGGGGGCTGATGTGTACGAGCAGTACTTC.

This clonotype was seen a few times. A much larger clone lies a single base off, so this may be a read error. V usage is TRBV10-3 and J usage is TRBJ1-1; no clear D. The germline V and J ends were trimmed by 6 bases and 4 bases, with 18 bases remaining between them. This CDR3 has 15 amino acids. The germline V gene encodes CDR1 ENHRY and CDR2 SYGVKD. The CDR3 loop reads CAIRSPAEGLTEAFF. The CDR3 DNA reads TGTGCCATCAGGAGCCCGGCAGAGGGTCTCACTGAAGCTTTCTTT.

The chain carries TRBV29-1 and TRBJ2-1; D may be TRBD1 (5 bases). V shed 3 bases and J shed 8 bases, with 17 bases lying between them. Looked up from germline, CDR1 is SQVTM and CDR2 is ANQGSEA. The CDR3 runs to 14 residues. CDR3 residues: CSVDDTGRDDEQFF. The CDR3 nucleotides read TGCAGCGTTGATGATACAGGCCGCGATGATGAGCAGTTCTTC.

The count of this clonotype is one. This chain uses TRBV6-5 with TRBJ2-5, with 8 nucleotides matching TRBD1. The CDR3 has 13 amino acids. In germline, CDR1 is MNHEY, CDR2 SVGAGI. The CDR3 here is CGNSYSRTGSLYF. For the CDR3, the DNA is TGTGGCAACAGTTACTCTCGGACAGGGTCCCTGTACTTC.

As concerns this clonotype: This sequence may be a read error, since a much larger clone differs from it by one base. The chain employs TRBV29-1 and TRBJ2-2; D might be TRBD1 or TRBD2, each matching 5 bases. The CDR3 sequence is 14 residues long. CDR1 is SQVTM, CDR2 ANQGSEA, per germline. This CDR3 reads CSVGPGLGTGEPFF. The CDR3 nucleotides are TGCAGCGTTGGTCCAGGACTGGGGACCGGGGAGCCGTTTTTT.

The rearrangement links TRBV29-1 to TRBJ2-3; D unresolved. CDR1 SQVTM and CDR2 ANQGSEA come from the germline V gene. This CDR3 has 13 amino acids. V lost 8 bases, J lost 6 bases, and 18 bases lay in between. The CDR3 here is CSIAGPKRDTQYF. The CDR3, as DNA: TGCAGCATTGCAGGCCCCAAGAGGGATACGCAGTATTTT.

A word on this clonotype: One base away lies a much larger clone, so this may be a sequencing read error. This chain connects TRBV5-1 to TRBJ2-7; 10 bases fit TRBD1. Trimming took 4 bases from V and 4 from J; bases not matched to a gene: 11. In germline, CDR1 is SGHRS, CDR2 YFSETQ. The CDR3 is 16 amino acids. CDR3 coding DNA: TGCGCCAGCAGCCATCGATCGACAGGGGGCGCGTACGAGCAGTACTTC. This encodes CASSHRSTGGAYEQYF.

With regard to this clonotype: With a much larger clone just one base away, this may be a read error. Here the CDR3 reads CASPLDSATEAFF. CDR3 nucleotide sequence: TGCGCCAGTCCCCTAGACAGTGCCACTGAAGCTTTCTTT. The chain is built from TRBV10-2 and TRBJ1-1; D is perhaps TRBD1 (5 bases). Germline CDR1 WSHSY, CDR2 SAAADI. With 9 bases removed from V and 4 bases from J, the gap between germline ends came to 15 bases. The CDR3 is made up of 13 amino acids.

With respect to this clonotype: The junction shows a germline mismatch at one end, possibly a read error. This sequence joins TRBV6-1 and TRBJ1-5; unclear D gene. Germline lookup yields CDR1 MNHNS and CDR2 SASEGT. The CDR3 sequence is 13 residues long. The CDR3 DNA sequence: TGTGCCAGCAGTGAGTTGCTGGCTCATCCCCGGCATTTT. Translating it yields CASSELLAHPRHF.